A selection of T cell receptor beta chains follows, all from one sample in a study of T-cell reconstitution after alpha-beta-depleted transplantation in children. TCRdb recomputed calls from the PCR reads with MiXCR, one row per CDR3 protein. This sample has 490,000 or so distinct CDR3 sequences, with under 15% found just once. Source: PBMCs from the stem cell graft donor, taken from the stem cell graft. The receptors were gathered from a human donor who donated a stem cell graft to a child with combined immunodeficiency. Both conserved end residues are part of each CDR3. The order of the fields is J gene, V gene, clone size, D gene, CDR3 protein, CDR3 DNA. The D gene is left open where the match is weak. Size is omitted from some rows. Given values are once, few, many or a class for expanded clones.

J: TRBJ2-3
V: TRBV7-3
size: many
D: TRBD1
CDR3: CASSSPGQGGDTQYF
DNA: TGTGCCAGCAGCTCTCCGGGACAGGGAGGAGATACGCAGTATTTT

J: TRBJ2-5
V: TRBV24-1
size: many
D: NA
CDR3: CATSDSGSRTQYF
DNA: TGTGCCACCAGTGATTCCGGGTCGCGGACCCAGTACTTC

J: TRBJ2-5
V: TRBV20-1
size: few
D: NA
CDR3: CSARDVKGFETQYF
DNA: TGCAGTGCTAGAGATGTGAAAGGATTCGAGACCCAGTACTTC

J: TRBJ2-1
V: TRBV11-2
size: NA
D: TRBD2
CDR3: CASSSIEVLAGAHNEQFF
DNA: TGTGCCAGCAGCTCGATAGAGGTACTAGCGGGAGCTCACAATGAGCAGTTCTTC

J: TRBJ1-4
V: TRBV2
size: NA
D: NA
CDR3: CASSGVLQFF
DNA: TGTGCCAGTTCAGGGGTGCTTCAGTTTTTT

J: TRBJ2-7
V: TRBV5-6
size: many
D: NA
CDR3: CASSSSRFGQYF
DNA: TGTGCCAGCAGCTCATCGAGGTTTGGGCAGTACTTC

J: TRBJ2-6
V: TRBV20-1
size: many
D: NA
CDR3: CSADPLATSGANVLTF
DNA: TGCAGTGCTGATCCCCTAGCGACCTCTGGGGCCAACGTCCTGACTTTC

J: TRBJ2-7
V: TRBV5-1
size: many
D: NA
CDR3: CASRRLYEQYF
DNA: TGCGCCAGCAGAAGGCTCTACGAGCAGTACTTC

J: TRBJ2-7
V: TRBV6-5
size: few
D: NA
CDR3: CASPPRPGQYFPEQYF
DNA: TGTGCCAGCCCGCCACGACCGGGACAATATTTTCCCGAGCAGTACTTC

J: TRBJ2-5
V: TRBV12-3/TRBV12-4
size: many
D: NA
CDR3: CASSLTGTETQYF
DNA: TGTGCCAGCAGTTTAACAGGGACGGAGACCCAGTACTTC

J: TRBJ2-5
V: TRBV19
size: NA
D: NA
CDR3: CASSLRGVGETQYF
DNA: TGTGCCAGTAGTCTTCGGGGCGTGGGAGAGACCCAGTACTTC

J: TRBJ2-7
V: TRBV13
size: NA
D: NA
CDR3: CASSLEGGRPPGEQYF
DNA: TGTGCCAGCAGCTTAGAAGGGGGTCGCCCTCCGGGCGAGCAGTACTTC

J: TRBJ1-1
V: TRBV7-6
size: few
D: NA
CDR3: CASSLAGSGRRNTEAFF
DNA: TGTGCCAGCAGCTTAGCGGGGTCCGGGCGCAGGAACACTGAAGCTTTCTTT

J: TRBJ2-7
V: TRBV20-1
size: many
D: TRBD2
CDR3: CSARGWTSGGRSYEQYF
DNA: TGCAGTGCTAGAGGTTGGACTAGCGGGGGACGCTCCTACGAGCAGTACTTC

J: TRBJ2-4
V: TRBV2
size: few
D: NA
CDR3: CASSEALSKSLAKNIQYF
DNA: TGTGCCAGCAGTGAAGCGCTTAGCAAGTCACTAGCCAAAAACATTCAGTACTTC

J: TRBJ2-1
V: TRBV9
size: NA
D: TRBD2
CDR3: CASSVAGGLAGGRGYNEQFF
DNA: TGTGCCAGCAGCGTAGCAGGGGGTCTAGCGGGGGGCCGAGGATACAATGAGCAGTTCTTC

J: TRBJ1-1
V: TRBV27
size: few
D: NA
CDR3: CASSLSPGRYTEAFF
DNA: TGTGCCAGCAGTTTATCGCCGGGACGGTACACTGAAGCTTTCTTT

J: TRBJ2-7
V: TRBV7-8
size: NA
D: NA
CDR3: CASSLAYRSYEQYF
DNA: TGTGCCAGCAGCTTAGCGTACAGATCCTACGAGCAGTACTTC

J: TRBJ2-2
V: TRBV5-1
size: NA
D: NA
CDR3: CASSLAFDSEPGELFF
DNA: TGCGCCAGCAGCTTGGCCTTTGACAGTGAACCCGGGGAGCTGTTTTTT

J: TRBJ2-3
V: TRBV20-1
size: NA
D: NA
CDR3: CSARGGGNADTQYF
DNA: TGCAGTGCTAGGGGGGGTGGGAACGCAGATACGCAGTATTTT

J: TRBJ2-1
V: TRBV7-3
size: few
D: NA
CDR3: CASSLLGRQVGDEQFF
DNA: TGTGCCAGCAGCTTACTAGGGCGTCAGGTGGGCGATGAGCAGTTCTTC

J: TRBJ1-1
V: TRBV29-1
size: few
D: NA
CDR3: CSVVRREAFF
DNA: TGCAGCGTTGTTCGGCGCGAAGCTTTCTTT

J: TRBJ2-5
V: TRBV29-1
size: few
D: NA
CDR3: CSVAVGGLGETQYF
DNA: TGCAGCGTTGCAGTGGGGGGGCTGGGGGAGACCCAGTACTTC

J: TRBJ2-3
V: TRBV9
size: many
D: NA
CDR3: CASSVDPGSGDTQYF
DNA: TGTGCCAGCAGCGTAGATCCCGGGAGTGGAGATACGCAGTATTTT

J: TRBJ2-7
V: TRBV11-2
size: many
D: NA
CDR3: CASSLAGTANEQYF
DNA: TGTGCCAGCAGCTTAGCTGGGACCGCGAACGAGCAGTACTTC

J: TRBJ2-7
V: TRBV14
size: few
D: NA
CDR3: CASSQVVGYEQYF
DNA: TGTGCCAGCAGCCAAGTCGTCGGCTACGAGCAGTACTTC

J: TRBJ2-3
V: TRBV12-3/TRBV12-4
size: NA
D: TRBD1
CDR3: CASSVGQGSTDTQYF
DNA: TGTGCCAGCAGCGTTGGACAGGGGAGCACAGATACGCAGTATTTT

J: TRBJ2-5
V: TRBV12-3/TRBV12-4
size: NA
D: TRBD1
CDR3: CASSLTGSETQYF
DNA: TGTGCCAGCAGCCTGACAGGGAGTGAGACCCAGTACTTC

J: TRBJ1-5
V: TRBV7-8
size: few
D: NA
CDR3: CASSLGALYSNQPQHF
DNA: TGTGCCAGCAGCTTAGGGGCACTCTATAGCAATCAGCCCCAGCATTTT

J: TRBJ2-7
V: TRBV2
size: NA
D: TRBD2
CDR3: CASSLTSNLGEQYF
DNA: TGTGCCAGCAGCCTGACTAGCAATCTAGGCGAGCAGTACTTC

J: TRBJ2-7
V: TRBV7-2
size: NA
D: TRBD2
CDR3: CASSPSGGHYEQYF
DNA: TGTGCCAGCAGCCCAAGCGGGGGACATTACGAGCAGTACTTC

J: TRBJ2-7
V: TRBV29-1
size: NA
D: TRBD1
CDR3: CSVESAGGIGYF
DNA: TGCAGCGTTGAATCGGCAGGGGGAATTGGGTACTTC

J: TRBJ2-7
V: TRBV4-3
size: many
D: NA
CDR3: CASSFLLVGSYEQYF
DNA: TGCGCCAGCTCGTTCCTGTTGGTCGGATCCTACGAGCAGTACTTC

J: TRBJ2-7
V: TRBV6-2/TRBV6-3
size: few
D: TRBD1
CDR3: CASSPGTVFSYEQYF
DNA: TGTGCCAGCAGTCCCGGGACAGTCTTTTCCTACGAGCAGTACTTC

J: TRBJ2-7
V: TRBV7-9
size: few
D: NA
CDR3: CASSPSLGYEQYF
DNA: TGTGCCAGCAGCCCCTCCTTGGGCTACGAGCAGTACTTC

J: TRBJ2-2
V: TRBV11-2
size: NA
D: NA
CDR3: CASSSLRRPGELFF
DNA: TGTGCCAGCAGCTCCCTCCGCCGGCCCGGGGAGCTGTTTTTT

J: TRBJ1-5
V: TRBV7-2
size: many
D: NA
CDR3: CASNAGNQPQHF
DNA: TGTGCCAGCAATGCGGGCAATCAGCCCCAGCATTTT

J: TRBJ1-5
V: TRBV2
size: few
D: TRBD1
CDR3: CASREGQGMSQPQHF
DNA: TGTGCCAGCAGAGAGGGACAGGGAATGAGTCAGCCCCAGCATTTT

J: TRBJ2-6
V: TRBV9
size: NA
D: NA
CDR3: CASSVSSGANVLTF
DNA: TGTGCCAGCAGCGTATCCTCTGGGGCCAACGTCCTGACTTTC

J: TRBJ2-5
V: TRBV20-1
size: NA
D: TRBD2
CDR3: CSARDPSGSSPWETQYF
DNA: TGCAGTGCTAGAGATCCTAGCGGGAGTTCTCCGTGGGAGACCCAGTACTTC

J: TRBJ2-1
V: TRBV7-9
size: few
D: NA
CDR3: CASSLGKQGISYNEQFF
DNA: TGTGCCAGCAGCTTAGGCAAACAGGGTATCTCCTACAATGAGCAGTTCTTC

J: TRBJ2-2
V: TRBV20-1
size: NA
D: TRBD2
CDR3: CSAREGTSGNTGELFF
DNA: TGCAGTGCTAGAGAGGGGACTAGCGGGAACACCGGGGAGCTGTTTTTT

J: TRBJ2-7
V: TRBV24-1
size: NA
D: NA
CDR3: CATSDRDAGIYEQYF
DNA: TGTGCCACCAGTGATAGGGATGCGGGCATCTACGAGCAGTACTTC

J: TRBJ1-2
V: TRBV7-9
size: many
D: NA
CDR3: CASSLTLTGNYGYTF
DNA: TGTGCCAGCAGCTTGACTCTTACAGGGAACTATGGCTACACCTTC

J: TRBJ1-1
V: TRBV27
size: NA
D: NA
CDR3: CATTGRPGTEAFF
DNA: TGTGCCACTACCGGGAGACCCGGGACTGAAGCTTTCTTT

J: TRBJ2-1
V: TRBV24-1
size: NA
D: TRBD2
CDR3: CATSDRLAGFNNEQFF
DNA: TGTGCCACCAGTGATCGACTAGCGGGTTTTAACAATGAGCAGTTCTTC

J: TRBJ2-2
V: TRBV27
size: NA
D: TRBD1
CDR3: CASRRGTGGVEYTGELFF
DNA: TGTGCCAGCAGGCGAGGGACAGGGGGCGTCGAATACACCGGGGAGCTGTTTTTT

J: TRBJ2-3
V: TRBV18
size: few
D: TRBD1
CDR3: CASSRNSGTGFTDTQYF
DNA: TGTGCCAGCTCACGAAACAGTGGGACAGGCTTCACAGATACGCAGTATTTT

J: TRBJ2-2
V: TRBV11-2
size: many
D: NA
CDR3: CASSSGYTGELFF
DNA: TGTGCCAGCAGCTCCGGTTACACCGGGGAGCTGTTTTTT

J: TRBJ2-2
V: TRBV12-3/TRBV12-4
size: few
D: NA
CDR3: CASSWYKTGELFF
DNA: TGTGCCAGCAGTTGGTACAAGACCGGGGAGCTGTTTTTT

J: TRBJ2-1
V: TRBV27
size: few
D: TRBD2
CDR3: CASRVGTSGYNEQFF
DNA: TGTGCCAGCAGAGTGGGGACTAGCGGCTACAATGAGCAGTTCTTC

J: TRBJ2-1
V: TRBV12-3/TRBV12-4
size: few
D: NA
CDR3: CASSLSPGAYNEQFF
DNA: TGTGCCAGCAGCCTCTCACCGGGGGCTTACAATGAGCAGTTCTTC

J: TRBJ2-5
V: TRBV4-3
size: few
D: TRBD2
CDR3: CASSQDLSGGETQYF
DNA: TGCGCCAGCAGCCAAGATTTAAGCGGGGGAGAGACCCAGTACTTC

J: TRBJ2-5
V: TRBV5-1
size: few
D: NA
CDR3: CASSSGGEKETQYF
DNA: TGCGCCAGCAGCAGTGGCGGAGAGAAAGAGACCCAGTACTTC

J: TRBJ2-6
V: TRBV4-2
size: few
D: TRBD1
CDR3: CASSQAGQGSGANVLTF
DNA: TGTGCCAGCAGCCAAGCGGGACAGGGCTCTGGGGCCAACGTCCTGACTTTC

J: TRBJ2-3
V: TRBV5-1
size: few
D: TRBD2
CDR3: CASSLRTSGSKINTDTQYF
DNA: TGCGCCAGCAGCTTGAGGACTAGCGGGTCAAAGATCAACACAGATACGCAGTATTTT

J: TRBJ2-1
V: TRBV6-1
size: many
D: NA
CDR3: CASSPSGVHYNEQFF
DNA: TGTGCCAGCAGTCCATCCGGGGTTCACTACAATGAGCAGTTCTTC

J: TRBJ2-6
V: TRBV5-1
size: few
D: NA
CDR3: CASSLGMVSGANVLTF
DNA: TGCGCCAGCAGCTTGGGTATGGTCTCTGGGGCCAACGTCCTGACTTTC

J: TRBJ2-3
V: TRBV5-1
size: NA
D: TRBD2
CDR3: CASSLRGEREAGTDTQYF
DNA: TGCGCCAGCAGCTTAAGGGGAGAGCGGGAAGCTGGCACAGATACGCAGTATTTT

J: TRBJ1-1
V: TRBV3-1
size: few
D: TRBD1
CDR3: CASSGLWTGNTEAFF
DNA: TGTGCCAGCAGCGGCTTGTGGACAGGCAACACTGAAGCTTTCTTT